This TCR beta chain was recovered during a study of cytomegalovirus exposure and HLA in healthy donors. Study-wide context: An early release of data contained approximately 80 million unique TCRs, which came from HLA-typed donors.

Regarding the study as a whole: Analysis was carried out at a later point, and it linked a missense DCLRE1C variant to TCR beta V- and J-gene trimming. The study found most TCR sequences rare, yet found some public TCRs in many donors.

This clone was detected only once. Its antigen is undetermined. PCR used 60 Vbeta primers and 13 Jbeta primers. Libraries were prepared by immunoSEQ multiplex PCR; TCRdb keeps only in-frame clonotypes and omits some of them. The data hold roughly 220,000 clones, with 80% to 90% observed a single time. What was sequenced was PBMCs. This clonotype originated in a man aged 25-45 years in good health and CMV-seronegative.

The CDR3 loop is CASPAVGRGFYNEQFF. The CDR3 bases are TGTGCCAGCCCTGCAGTGGGCAGGGGTTTTTACAATGAGCAGTTCTTC. This chain uses TRBV2 with TRBJ2-1; tentatively, D is TRBD1 (6 bases). The CDR3 contains 16 residues. Trimming pared 8 bases from V and 4 bases from J, leaving 21 bases between. In germline, CDR1 is SNHLY, CDR2 FYNNEI.